The 26 T cell receptor beta chains below come from one sample, sequenced in a study of Graves' ophthalmopathy and Graves' hyperthyroidism. As the template, RNA transcripts were used to amplify TCR beta CDR3 regions. Scientists carried out first-round RT-PCR using HTBI primers and then a second-round multiplex PCR. TCRdb independently ran MiXCR on the multiplex PCR reads; one entry per CDR3 protein. This sample has 600,000 to 700,000 distinct CDR3 sequences, with just over 40% found just once. Sequencing was performed on peripheral blood. The receptors originated from an adult man with Graves' ophthalmopathy.

This clonotype was counted a few times. This chain's CDR3 is CAWSREERTEAFF. The CDR3 region has the DNA TGTGCCTGGAGTCGTGAGGAACGGACTGAAGCTTTCTTT. The chain joins TRBV30 to TRBJ1-1; no firm D call. The CDR3 has 13 residues. Germline V gene sequence: CDR1 GTSNPN, CDR2 SVGIG (reference sequence). Between the trimmed V and J ends, which lost 2 bases and 5 bases, there was a span of 12 bases.

The J gene is TRBJ1-2, the V gene TRBV9, with 10 bases that match TRBD1. Per germline, CDR1 SGDLS and CDR2 YYNGEE. The CDR3 extends over 16 amino acids. J lost 1 base, V lost 3 bases, and 6 bases had no gene match. This chain's CDR3 is CASSAGQGIGNYGYTF. CDR3 in DNA: TGTGCCAGCAGCGCGGGACAGGGGATCGGTAACTATGGCTACACCTTC.

The chain couples TRBV12-3 or TRBV12-4 to TRBJ2-5; 9 bases match TRBD1. The V segment lost 4 bases and the J segment 4 bases; nucleotides outside the gene matches: 7. The CDR3 is 15 residues long. The CDR3 sequence is CASSSQGQGRETQYF. The CDR3, as DNA: TGTGCCAGCAGTTCTCAAGGACAGGGGAGAGAGACCCAGTACTTC.

This clonotype occurred a few times. The chain combines TRBV10-3 with TRBJ1-5, with 7 bases matching TRBD1. CDR1 and CDR2 (germline): ENHRY, SYGVKD. V lost 6 bases to trimming and J lost 7 bases; unmatched junction nucleotides: 9. This CDR3 contains 14 residues. The CDR3 region has the DNA TGTGCCATCAGGGCAACAGGGGCCAGGCAGCCCCAGCATTTT. It is translated as CAIRATGARQPQHF.

A few counts support this clonotype. The germline gene is not matched at one end of the junction; a read error may be the cause. The genes are TRBV10-3 and TRBJ1-2; D perhaps matches TRBD1 (6 bases). This CDR3 has 14 residues. CDR1 is ENHRY and CDR2 is SYGVKD in the germline V gene. The CDR3 sequence is CASSYSLGAGGYTF. The CDR3 DNA sequence: TGTGCCAGCAGTTACTCATTGGGGGCGGGGGGCTACACCTTC.

This clonotype was counted ten times or more. The chain carries TRBV15 and TRBJ1-2, with a tentative D call TRBD1 (6 bases). The CDR3 runs to 14 residues. CDR1 LNHNV and CDR2 YYDKDF come from the germline V gene (reference sequence). V was pared by 1 base and J by 8 bases, with 14 bases between. The CDR3 region has the DNA TGTGCCACCAGCAGAGTAGTACAGGGTGTCGGCTACACCTTC. This codes for CATSRVVQGVGYTF.

In this sample, this clonotype turned up a few times. This chain links TRBV4-2 with TRBJ2-7; possible D gene TRBD1, 5 bases. This CDR3 is built from 12 residues. Germline CDR1 is LGHNA and CDR2 is YNFKEQ. V gave up 3 bases and J gave up 6 bases, with 9 bases separating them. CDR3 protein: CASSHGDSEQYF. The CDR3 bases are TGTGCCAGCAGCCATGGCGACAGCGAGCAGTACTTC.

This clonotype was picked up many times. This chain connects TRBV20-1 to TRBJ1-1, with D unresolved. The CDR3 length is 13 residues. V lost 3 bases and J 10 bases, leaving 18 bases between the germline ends. Germline V CDR1 and CDR2: DFQATT, SNEGSKA (reference sequence). The CDR3 region has the DNA TGCAGTGCTAGGGACCCTGGGGAGGTGGCAGCTTTCTTT. Protein sequence: CSARDPGEVAAFF.

This clonotype has ten or more counts. The chain has TRBV9 and TRBJ1-4; no reliable D call. This CDR3 is 14 amino acids long. Germline loops: CDR1 SGDLS, CDR2 YYNGEE. The V end lost 0 bases, the J end lost 6 bases, and 9 bases lay between the germline ends. The CDR3 nucleotides read TGTGCCAGCAGCGTAGGGTATCGAGATGAAAAACTGTTTTTT. Residues: CASSVGYRDEKLFF.

The table lists this clonotype with many counts. The chain links TRBV29-1 to TRBJ2-2, with 8 bases fitting TRBD2. Germline V gene sequence: CDR1 SQVTM, CDR2 ANQGSEA. Trimming took 4 bases from V and 6 from J; bases not matched to a gene: 4. This CDR3 contains 13 residues. This CDR3 is CSVGTSRAGELFF. The CDR3 DNA reads TGCAGCGTTGGGACTAGCCGCGCCGGGGAGCTGTTTTTT.

The chain couples TRBV29-1 to TRBJ1-2; 7 positions agree with TRBD1. Germline V CDR1 and CDR2: SQVTM, ANQGSEA. The CDR3 extends over 15 amino acids. The junction had 18 bases not matched to a gene; V was cut back by 8 bases and J by 6 bases. CDR3 amino acids: CSQDQVPGGEDGYTF. DNA for the CDR3: TGCAGCCAAGATCAGGTTCCAGGGGGAGAAGATGGCTACACCTTC. Using reference TRBV29-1 and TRBJ1-2 for the parts outside the CDR3, the full variable domain is SAVISQKPSRDICQRGTSLTIQCQVDSQVTMMFWYRQQPGQSLTLIATANQGSEATYESGFVIDKFPISRPNLTFSTLTVSNMSPEDSSIYLCSQDQVPGGEDGYTFGSGTRLTVV.

A few counts support this clonotype. CDR3 DNA sequence: TGTGCCAGCAGTAAGGACAGGGGACGGGGAACTGAAGCTTTCTTT. Protein: CASSKDRGRGTEAFF. The gene calls are TRBV27 and TRBJ1-1, with TRBD1 matching over 9 bases. The CDR3 contains 15 residues. Germline lookup yields CDR1 MNHEY and CDR2 SMNVEV (reference sequence). Losses at the gene ends were 5 bases for V and 5 bases for J; bases not matched to a gene: 9.

The genes are TRBV9 and TRBJ2-2; D is possibly TRBD1 or TRBD2 (6 bases each). CDR1 is SGDLS and CDR2 is YYNGEE in the germline V gene. V gave up 4 bases and J gave up 3 bases, with 13 bases separating them. The CDR3 runs to 15 residues. CDR3 in DNA: TGTGCCAGCAGCCCCGGAGGGGGGTACACCGGGGAGCTGTTTTTT. Protein sequence: CASSPGGGYTGELFF.

V usage is TRBV14 and J usage is TRBJ2-5, with 8 bases that match TRBD2. The CDR3 is 14 residues long. Germline V gives CDR1 SGHDN, CDR2 FVKESK. The junction had 4 bases not matched to a gene; V was cut back by 4 bases and J by 3 bases. The CDR3 protein is CASSRGLGEETQYF. CDR3 coding DNA: TGTGCCAGCAGCCGGGGACTAGGAGAAGAGACCCAGTACTTC.

This clonotype showed up just a few times. The rearrangement joins TRBV6-1 to TRBJ2-7; D is ambiguous. The germline V gene encodes CDR1 MNHNS and CDR2 SASEGT. The CDR3 runs to 12 residues. V was clipped by 6 bases and J by 7 bases, with 13 bases between them. Written as DNA, the CDR3 is TGTGCCAGCAGCCTCGAAGTGTGGGAGCAGTACTTC. Translated, it gives CASSLEVWEQYF.

This rearrangement joins TRBV29-1 to TRBJ2-7, with a tentative D call TRBD1 (6 bases). V was clipped by 3 bases and J by 7 bases, with 19 bases between them. Germline V CDR1 and CDR2: SQVTM, ANQGSEA. The CDR3 loop spans 14 amino acids. CDR3 DNA sequence: TGCAGCGTTGATGGTCAGGGGTCCACCGGGGAGCAGTACTTC. Translating it yields CSVDGQGSTGEQYF.

This chain links TRBV10-3 with TRBJ1-2; 10 positions match TRBD1. The CDR3 has 16 amino acids. The junction had 6 bases not matched to a gene; V was cut back by 2 bases and J by 3 bases. The germline gives CDR1 ENHRY, CDR2 SYGVKD. The CDR3 sequence is CAISERDRGMHYGYTF. CDR3 bases: TGTGCCATCAGTGAGAGGGACAGGGGTATGCACTATGGCTACACCTTC.

The genes are TRBV7-9 and TRBJ1-1; possible D gene TRBD1, 6 bases. The CDR3 length is 15 residues. Germline CDR1 reads SEHNR; CDR2 reads FQNEAQ (reference sequence). Trimming shortened V by 3 bases and J by 1 base, and 12 bases separated the two germline ends. The CDR3 here is CASSFGGGRNTEAFF. CDR3 bases: TGTGCCAGCAGCTTTGGAGGGGGTCGGAACACTGAAGCTTTCTTT.

This clonotype was observed at least ten times. V is TRBV5-4 and J is TRBJ1-6; 9 bases line up with TRBD1. The germline CDR1 and CDR2 sequences are SGHNT and YYREEE (reference sequence). The CDR3 has 16 amino acids. After removal of 0 bases from V and 9 bases from J, the junction contained 7 bases not matched to a gene. The CDR3 reads CASSLAGDRVSSPLHF. As DNA, the CDR3 is TGTGCCAGCAGCTTGGCCGGGGACAGGGTTAGTTCACCCCTCCACTTT. Full variable domain (remainder filled in from reference TRBV5-4 and TRBJ1-6): ETGVTQSPTHLIKTRGQQVTLRCSSQSGHNTVSWYQQALGQGPQFIFQYYREEENGRGNFPPRFSGLQFPNYSSELNVNALELDDSALYLCASSLAGDRVSSPLHFGNGTRLTVT.

The gene calls are TRBV10-3 and TRBJ1-4; possibly TRBD1 for D (6 bases). Germline V gene sequence: CDR1 ENHRY, CDR2 SYGVKD. Trimming removed 4 bases from V and 7 bases from J, with 13 bases in between. This CDR3 contains 14 residues. CDR3 in amino acids: CAISATGMTEKLFF. The CDR3 DNA reads as TGTGCCATCAGTGCAACAGGGATGACTGAAAAACTGTTTTTT.

V usage is TRBV5-1 and J usage is TRBJ1-6; 7 nucleotides line up with TRBD1. The V gene end was trimmed by 3 bases and the J gene end by 8 bases; junction bases not matched to a gene: 8. The CDR3 length is 15 residues. Germline V CDR1 and CDR2: SGHRS, YFSETQ. Here the CDR3 reads CASSYQQGWDSPLHF. CDR3 in DNA: TGCGCCAGCAGCTACCAACAGGGGTGGGATTCACCCCTCCACTTT.

This clonotype was observed at least ten times. This chain uses TRBV9 with TRBJ1-1; 8 bases agree with TRBD1. Trimming at V came to 4 bases and at J to 5 bases, leaving 7 bases not matched to a gene. CDR1 is SGDLS, CDR2 YYNGEE, per germline. The length of the CDR3 is 14 residues. Here the CDR3 DNA reads TGTGCCAGCAGCCCTAAACAGGGGGGGACTGAAGCTTTCTTT. It yields the protein CASSPKQGGTEAFF.

Notes on this clonotype: One junction end disagrees with the germline gene, perhaps due to a read error. This chain uses TRBV7-9 with TRBJ1-4; TRBD1 agrees at 8 bases. This CDR3 contains 14 residues. CDR1 is SEHNR, CDR2 FQNEAQ, per germline (reference sequence). CDR3 loop: CAISQGTGPEKLFF. The CDR3 nucleotides read TGTGCCATCAGCCAAGGGACAGGTCCTGAAAAACTGTTTTTT.

V gene TRBV20-1 combines with J gene TRBJ1-1, with D unclear. This CDR3 is 12 amino acids long. Germline-derived CDR1 and CDR2 are DFQATT and SNEGSKA (reference sequence). The ends were cut back, 6 bases at V and 5 bases at J, with 13 bases in the middle. CDR3 nucleotide sequence: TGCAGTGCCAGACGGCCCGGGACTGAAGCTTTCTTT. Residues: CSARRPGTEAFF.

This clonotype was detected ten times or more. V gene TRBV5-1 combines with J gene TRBJ2-5; 8 positions agree with TRBD1. This CDR3 comprises 15 residues. Germline assignment: CDR1 SGHRS and CDR2 YFSETQ. V shed 0 bases, J shed 2 bases, and the junction held 3 bases outside the gene matches. In DNA form, the CDR3 reads TGCGCCAGCAGCTTGGATGGACAGGGACAAGAGACCCAGTACTTC. Translated, it gives CASSLDGQGQETQYF.

This clonotype was counted at least ten times. The chain employs TRBV7-9 and TRBJ1-2, with D perhaps TRBD1 (6 bases). Germline CDR1 and CDR2: SEHNR and FQNEAQ (reference sequence). This CDR3 has 15 amino acids. V lost 5 bases to trimming and J lost 4 bases, with 17 bases between them. The CDR3 reads CASSPPTGSGYGYTF. The CDR3 nucleotides are TGTGCCAGCAGCCCACCGACAGGATCTGGCTATGGCTACACCTTC.